Presented here are 12 T cell receptor beta chains from one specimen sequenced in a study of blood T cell repertoires in COVID-19. Profiling relied on immunoSEQ multiplex PCR, and the TCRdb table lists in-frame clones only, not all of them. In the table there are fewer than 400,000 clones, around 92% of which are singletons. Sequenced: peripheral blood. All receptors derive from a woman in her 30s with COVID-19, enrolled during active disease.

CDR3 protein: CASSLLGGWANVLTF. DNA for the CDR3: TGTGCCAGCAGCTTATTGGGCGGGTGGGCCAACGTCCTGACTTTC. The rearrangement links TRBV7-3 to TRBJ2-6; a weak D match, TRBD2 (5 bases). Trimming took 2 bases from V and 5 from J, leaving 10 bases between them. This CDR3 region has 15 residues. Germline CDR1 and CDR2: SGHTA and FQGTGA.

The chain employs TRBV6-6 and TRBJ1-1, with 7 bases lining up with TRBD1. The V gene's germline CDR1 is MNHNY and CDR2 SVGAGI (reference sequence). This CDR3 has 13 residues. The V gene end was trimmed by 6 bases and the J gene end by 4 bases; junction bases not matched to a gene: 5. CDR3 coding DNA: TGTGCCAGCAGAACAGACAGGGCCACTGAAGCTTTCTTT. This sequence encodes CASRTDRATEAFF.

This clone appeared once. The genes are TRBV3-1 (or the pseudogene TRBV3-2) and TRBJ2-6; no definite D call. Trimming removed 3 bases at V and 2 bases at J, with 11 bases between. The CDR3 consists of 16 residues. Germline-derived CDR1 and CDR2 are LGHDT and YNNKEL (reference sequence). Here the CDR3 reads CASSHLTRAGANVLTF. Written as DNA, the CDR3 is TGTGCCAGCAGCCATCTTACTCGGGCTGGGGCCAACGTCCTGACTTTC.

V usage is TRBV7-9 and J usage is TRBJ2-2, with 8 bases fitting TRBD1. V lost 4 bases, J lost 6 bases, and 4 bases stayed unmatched. CDR1 and CDR2 from the germline V gene are SEHNR and FQNEAQ (reference sequence). The CDR3 length is 14 residues. CDR3 amino acids: CASSSLTGAGELFF. The CDR3 DNA is TGTGCCAGCAGCTCCCTGACAGGGGCCGGGGAGCTGTTTTTT.

This clone appeared a few times. The chain recombines TRBV7-9 with TRBJ1-1; 8 nucleotides align to TRBD1. The trim removed 4 bases at V and 7 bases at J, leaving 11 bases unmatched. CDR3 size: 15 residues. Germline V CDR1 and CDR2: SEHNR, FQNEAQ (reference sequence). The CDR3 DNA is TGTGCCAGCAGCTCACAGACAGGGGCAAGGGGTGAAGCTTTCTTT. This translates into CASSSQTGARGEAFF.

The chain employs TRBV3-1 (or the pseudogene TRBV3-2) and TRBJ1-1, with a possible D match to TRBD1 (6 bases). Germline values: CDR1 LGHDT, CDR2 YNNKEL (reference sequence). V dropped 4 bases and J dropped 5 bases, with 11 bases sitting between them. This CDR3 has 13 amino acids. This chain's CDR3 is CASSRTGSTEAFF. The CDR3 DNA sequence: TGTGCCAGCAGCCGAACAGGGAGTACTGAAGCTTTCTTT.

The chain carries TRBV9 and TRBJ2-1; TRBD1 might be the D (6 bases). Germline assignment: CDR1 SGDLS and CDR2 YYNGEE. CDR3 length: 14 amino acids. V was shortened by 4 bases and J by 3 bases, with 11 bases between the two germline ends. The CDR3 here is CASSQTGVYNEQFF. CDR3 nucleotide sequence: TGTGCCAGCAGCCAGACAGGTGTCTACAATGAGCAGTTCTTC. The complete variable domain, with remaining parts taken from reference TRBV9 and TRBJ2-1, reads DSGVTQTPKHLITATGQRVTLRCSPRSGDLSVYWYQQSLDQGLQFLIQYYNGEERAKGNILERFSAQQFPDLHSELNLSSLELGDSALYFCASSQTGVYNEQFFGPGTRLTVL.

In this sample, this clone turned up once. The V and J genes are TRBV6-2 or TRBV6-3 and TRBJ1-2; no firm D call. Between the trimmed V and J ends, which lost 2 bases and 7 bases, there was a span of 11 bases. CDR1 and CDR2 (germline): MNHEY, SVGEGT. The CDR3 loop spans 13 amino acids. CDR3 sequence (DNA): TGTGCCAGCAGTTACGACGGGTCTGGTGGCTACACCTTC. Translating gives CASSYDGSGGYTF.

The chain has TRBV6-4 and TRBJ1-2, with D uncertain. Trimming stripped 3 bases from V and 6 bases from J, with 8 bases between. CDR1 is MRHNA, CDR2 SNTAGT, per germline. The CDR3 sequence is 12 residues long. DNA of the CDR3: TGTGCCAGCAGTGAAAGCGGGCATGGCTACACCTTC. It codes for CASSESGHGYTF.

The chain couples TRBV12-3 or TRBV12-4 to TRBJ2-5; D not certain. The CDR3 has 13 amino acids. V was pared by 2 bases and J by 5 bases, with 9 bases between. The CDR3 sequence is CASSLSATETQYF. In DNA, the CDR3 is TGTGCCAGCAGTTTATCAGCGACGGAGACCCAGTACTTC.

The rearrangement links TRBV18 to TRBJ1-2; 8 bases are a match to TRBD1. CDR3 size: 15 residues. V was pared by 2 bases and J by 4 bases, with 6 bases of the junction left unmatched. From germline, CDR1 is KGHSH and CDR2 LQKENI. CDR3 in DNA: TGTGCCAGCTCACCAGAGGACAGGGTCGGCTATGGCTACACCTTC. This sequence encodes CASSPEDRVGYGYTF. The full variable domain, completed using reference TRBV18 and TRBJ1-2, is NAGVMQNPRHLVRRRGQEARLRCSPMKGHSHVYWYRQLPEEGLKFMVYLQKENIIDESGMPKERFSAEFPKEGPSILRIQQVVRGDSAAYFCASSPEDRVGYGYTFGSGTRLTVV.

The genes are TRBV9 and TRBJ2-1; perhaps TRBD2 as D (7 bases). The CDR3 has 15 residues. Germline assignment: CDR1 SGDLS and CDR2 YYNGEE. V was pared by 5 bases and J by 10 bases, with 22 bases between. CDR3: CASSLRGGDSGEQFF. The CDR3 bases are TGTGCCAGCAGTTTACGAGGGGGGGATTCAGGGGAGCAGTTCTTC.